This T cell receptor (beta chain) was identified in a study of blood T cells in healthy people across ages. Study results and limitations: Strong correlation existed between TCR beta diversity and naive T cell percentage.

For the second PCR, which ran for roughly 6 to 11 cycles, a sample-barcoded 5' primer and a J-beta primer mix were used. TCRdb passed the 5' RACE reads through MiXCR, listing each CDR3 protein once. The repertoire consists of 910,000 or so distinct CDR3 sequences, with roughly 50% occurring once and the leading ten covering around 21%. Trimming left V 10 bases short and J 8 bases short, with 9 bases between. Per the germline V gene, CDR1 is MDHEN and CDR2 is SYDVKM. CDR3 length: 10 amino acids. Remarks on this clonotype: Its antigen is currently unknown.

Material: blood. The origin of this receptor is a woman aged 55-70 years in good health. The chain joins TRBV28 to TRBJ2-1; D gene unclear. As DNA, the CDR3 is TGTGCCACCATACGATATGAGCAGTTCTTC. It codes for CATIRYEQFF.